Described below is a single T cell receptor beta chain sequence and its context. This entry is derived from a study of blood T cell repertoires in COVID-19. At the level of the study: Samples came from the United States, Italy and Spain, spanning acute and convalescent COVID-19.

Seattle enrolled patients during active infection and tracked them longitudinally. In the original workflow: Estimation of nucleated cell counts relied on the amplification of reference gene primers. Libraries were prepared by immunoSEQ multiplex PCR; TCRdb keeps only in-frame clonotypes and omits some of them. V, J and clone size reflect that table, while D and trimming were determined from the DNA. The table records 130,000 or so clones, more than 75% of them present only once. The source material was peripheral blood. This TCR came from a woman aged 70-85 years with COVID-19, enrolled during active disease.

The CDR3 DNA reads as TGTGCCACCAGCAGGGTAGCGGGGGGTCGCGGGCAGTACTTC. Its protein product is CATSRVAGGRGQYF. This chain connects TRBV15 to TRBJ2-7, with 10 bases aligning to TRBD2. Trimming removed 3 bases from V and 9 bases from J; junction bases left unmatched: 8. The germline CDR1 and CDR2 sequences are LNHNV and YYDKDF (reference sequence). The CDR3 runs 14 residues.